This T cell receptor beta chain appears in the sequencing data of a study of shared clonotypes between healthy human individuals. Study-wide points: As a rule, naive subsets had a larger estimated richness than memory subsets. Generation probability values for non-shared clonotypes were lower than those for clonotypes shared by all four donors.

This table comes from immunoSEQ multiplex PCR, and its TCRdb copy is limited to in-frame clones, with some not included. The sample carries about 2,100,000 clones, approximately 94% recorded once. Notes on this clone: Antigen unknown. The same CDR3 also results from other DNA sequences found in this sample.

In the naive CD8 group, cells lacked CD45RO and were positively selected for CCR7, so terminally differentiated effector memory CD45RA+ cells were left out. Among the donors, all were Caucasian adults who lived in Nashville, Tennessee. The TCR sequence derives from a man aged 18 to 29 in good health. Some clones in this sample may be carry-over from other donors' samples. The sequencing input was naive CD8+ T cells from PBMCs.

The CDR3, as DNA: TGTGCCAGTAGTATCCTAGTTTTCAATGAGCAGTTCTTC. Translating gives CASSILVFNEQFF. V is TRBV19 and J is TRBJ2-1; D is uncertain. Germline CDR1 is LNHDA and CDR2 is SQIVND (reference sequence). Trimming pared 3 bases from V and 6 bases from J, leaving 9 bases between. This CDR3 has 13 residues.